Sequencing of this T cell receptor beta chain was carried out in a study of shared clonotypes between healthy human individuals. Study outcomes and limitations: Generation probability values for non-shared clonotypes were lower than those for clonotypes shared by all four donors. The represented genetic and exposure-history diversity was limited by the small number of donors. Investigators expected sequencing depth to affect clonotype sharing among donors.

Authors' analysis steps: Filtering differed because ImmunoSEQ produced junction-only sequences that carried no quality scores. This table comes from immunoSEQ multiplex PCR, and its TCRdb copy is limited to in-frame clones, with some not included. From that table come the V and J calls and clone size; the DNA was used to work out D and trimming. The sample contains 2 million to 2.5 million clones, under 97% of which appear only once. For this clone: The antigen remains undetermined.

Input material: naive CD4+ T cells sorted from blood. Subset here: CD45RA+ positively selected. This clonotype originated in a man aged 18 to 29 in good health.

The CDR3 DNA reads as TGCGCCAGCAGCCAAGATCTGACAATACAAGAGACCCAGTACTTC. This translates into CASSQDLTIQETQYF. The rearrangement uses TRBV4-3 and TRBJ2-5; D remains unclear. V was trimmed by 0 bases and J by 2 bases, leaving 10 bases between them. Germline CDR1 and CDR2: LGHNA and YSLEER. The CDR3 is 15 residues long.